The 32 T cell receptor beta chains presented below share a single source sample, sequenced in a study of cytomegalovirus exposure and HLA in healthy donors. Primers included in the PCR were 60 Vbeta and 13 Jbeta primers. Libraries were prepared by immunoSEQ multiplex PCR; TCRdb keeps only in-frame clonotypes and omits some of them. The sample yields 110,000 or so clones, around 76% seen once. The source material was PBMCs. These receptors all stem from a man aged 50 to 60 in good health and CMV-seropositive.

The J gene is TRBJ2-2, the V gene TRBV5-1, with D unclear. The length of the CDR3 is 12 residues. Germline loops: CDR1 SGHRS, CDR2 YFSETQ. V lost 7 bases and J 6 bases, leaving 10 bases between the germline ends. The chain's CDR3 is CASSLVAGELFF. CDR3 in DNA: TGCGCCAGCTCCCTGGTAGCCGGGGAGCTGTTTTTT.

V and J are TRBV5-1 and TRBJ2-5; a weak D match, TRBD2 (7 bases). Germline-derived CDR1 and CDR2 are SGHRS and YFSETQ. The length of the CDR3 is 16 residues. V lost 1 base and J lost 2, with 15 bases in between. Here the CDR3 DNA reads TGCGCCAGCAGCTTGTTACGGGGGGCAGTACAAGAGACCCAGTACTTC. Its translation is CASSLLRGAVQETQYF.

This chain links TRBV6-6 with TRBJ1-2; 8 nucleotides match TRBD1. The CDR3 consists of 16 residues. CDR1 MNHNY and CDR2 SVGAGI come from the germline V gene (reference sequence). Trimming removed 7 bases from V and 6 bases from J; junction bases left unmatched: 16. CDR3 in amino acids: CASIPDADRDRDGYTF. The DNA of the CDR3 is TGTGCCAGCATTCCCGACGCGGACAGGGATAGGGATGGCTACACCTTC.

The chain joins TRBV6-5 to TRBJ1-4; possibly TRBD1 for D (6 bases). CDR1 is MNHEY and CDR2 is SVGAGI in the germline V gene. This CDR3 is built from 13 residues. CDR3 DNA sequence: TGTGCGGGGGCTCGGGGGGCAGGGGAAAAACTGTTTTTT. It codes for CAGARGAGEKLFF.

The rearrangement links TRBV4-3 to TRBJ2-5; 7 nucleotides match TRBD1. V shed 0 bases and J 5 bases; nucleotides not matched to a gene: 6. Germline V gene data show CDR1 as LGHNA and CDR2 as YSLEER. This CDR3 spans 15 amino acids. The CDR3 DNA sequence: TGCGCCAGCAGCCAAGAAAGGGGGCTTGTGGAGACCCAGTACTTC. Protein sequence: CASSQERGLVETQYF.

The J gene is TRBJ2-1, the V gene TRBV2; possible D gene TRBD1, 6 bases. There are 14 residues in the CDR3. In germline, CDR1 is SNHLY, CDR2 FYNNEI. The V gene lost 9 bases and the J gene lost 2 bases, with 14 bases spanning the gap. The CDR3 reads CARGGDPAYNEQFF. Here the CDR3 DNA reads TGTGCCAGAGGGGGTGATCCTGCCTACAATGAGCAGTTCTTC.

This chain uses TRBV19 with TRBJ1-3; D remains ambiguous. CDR3 length equals 14 residues. Germline V gives CDR1 LNHDA, CDR2 SQIVND (reference sequence). V lost 9 bases and J 4 bases, leaving 16 bases between the germline ends. The CDR3 spells CASRPGVKGNTIYF. CDR3 coding DNA: TGTGCCAGCCGTCCCGGGGTAAAGGGAAACACCATATATTTT.

The genes are TRBV7-2 and TRBJ1-3, with TRBD1 matching over 8 bases. Germline V gene sequence: CDR1 SGHTA, CDR2 FQGNSA. V lost 4 bases to trimming and J lost 3 bases; unmatched junction nucleotides: 8. The CDR3 sequence is 16 residues long. CDR3 residues: CASSSLDRDYGNTIYF. For the CDR3, the DNA is TGTGCCAGCAGCTCCCTGGACAGGGACTATGGAAACACCATATATTTT. The whole variable domain, filled in from reference TRBV7-2 and TRBJ1-3, reads GAGVSQSPSNKVTEKGKDVELRCDPISGHTALYWYRQSLGQGLEFLIYFQGNSAPDKSGLPSDRFSAERTGGSVSTLTIQRTQQEDSAVYLCASSSLDRDYGNTIYFGEGSWLTVV.

This chain uses TRBV5-1 with TRBJ2-1; TRBD2 matches 15 bases. The ends lost 4 bases at V and 5 bases at J; junction bases unmatched: 7. This CDR3 is built from 17 residues. Germline lookup yields CDR1 SGHRS and CDR2 YFSETQ. CDR3 nucleotides: TGCGCCAGCAGCGCCGGGACTAGCGGGGGGATGAACAATGAGCAGTTCTTC. Residues: CASSAGTSGGMNNEQFF. The whole variable domain, remainder taken from reference TRBV5-1 and TRBJ2-1, is KAGVTQTPRYLIKTRGQQVTLSCSPISGHRSVSWYQQTPGQGLQFLFEYFSETQRNKGNFPGRFSGRQFSNSRSEMNVSTLELGDSALYLCASSAGTSGGMNNEQFFGPGTRLTVL.

This clone was seen a few times. The rearrangement joins TRBV4-1 to TRBJ1-4, with 9 positions matching TRBD1. Germline V gives CDR1 MGHRA, CDR2 YSYEKL. This CDR3 spans 17 amino acids. Trimming took 1 base from V and 8 from J; bases not matched to a gene: 11. CDR3 nucleotide sequence: TGCGCCAGCAGCCAAGGAGCCCTTAGACAGGGGGAGGAAAAACTGTTTTTT. It codes for CASSQGALRQGEEKLFF.

The CDR3 here is CASSLSGQGRSPLHF. The CDR3 coding sequence is TGTGCCAGCAGTTTATCGGGTCAGGGTAGGTCACCCCTCCACTTT. V gene TRBV27 combines with J gene TRBJ1-6, with TRBD1 as a possible D gene (5 bases). Germline V gene data show CDR1 as MNHEY and CDR2 as SMNVEV (reference sequence). The CDR3 is 15 residues long. The V gene lost 0 bases and the J gene lost 10 bases, with 13 bases spanning the gap.

This chain links TRBV11-2 with TRBJ2-1; 14 nucleotides line up with TRBD2. This CDR3 is built from 17 residues. CDR1 is SGHAT and CDR2 is FQNNGV in the germline V gene. The V segment lost 1 base and the J segment 3 bases; nucleotides outside the gene matches: 2. Here the CDR3 DNA reads TGTGCCAGCAGCTTAGGGACTAGCGGGGGGTACTACAATGAGCAGTTCTTC. Encoded protein: CASSLGTSGGYYNEQFF.

The chain carries TRBV6-5 and TRBJ1-2; 9 bases fit TRBD1. The CDR3 is 15 residues long. Germline CDR1 reads MNHEY; CDR2 reads SVGAGI. The V segment lost 5 bases and the J segment 4 bases; nucleotides outside the gene matches: 8. The CDR3 protein is CASSTGGTGFYGYTF. DNA for the CDR3: TGTGCCAGCAGTACCGGGGGGACAGGGTTCTATGGCTACACCTTC.

This chain connects TRBV28 to TRBJ1-5; D remains unclear. The CDR3 covers 15 residues. Trimming cost V 2 bases and J 2 bases, with 10 bases left between them. The V gene's germline CDR1 is MDHEN and CDR2 SYDVKM. The CDR3 region is CASSLRAGGNQPQHF. CDR3 coding DNA: TGTGCCAGCAGTTTAAGGGCCGGGGGCAATCAGCCCCAGCATTTT.

V is TRBV5-4 and J is TRBJ2-7, with D perhaps matching TRBD1 (5 bases). Germline V gene sequence: CDR1 SGHNT, CDR2 YYREEE (reference sequence). V gave up 0 bases and J gave up 7 bases, with 14 bases separating them. The CDR3 totals 14 residues. CDR3 in DNA: TGTGCCAGCAGCTTGGGGACAACCGTGGGGGAGCAGTACTTC. Amino acids: CASSLGTTVGEQYF. The variable domain in full, with the rest retrieved from reference TRBV5-4 and TRBJ2-7, is ETGVTQSPTHLIKTRGQQVTLRCSSQSGHNTVSWYQQALGQGPQFIFQYYREEENGRGNFPPRFSGLQFPNYSSELNVNALELDDSALYLCASSLGTTVGEQYFGPGTRLTVT.

This chain connects TRBV6-5 to TRBJ2-5; 7 bases agree with TRBD2. The J call may be in error: the DNA end matches TRBJ2-7 better. This CDR3 contains 14 residues. Per the germline V gene, CDR1 is MNHEY and CDR2 is SVGAGI. CDR3 region: CASILRTGGDEQYF. The CDR3 DNA reads TGTGCCAGCATTCTTAGAACGGGAGGCGACGAGCAGTACTTC.

The V and J genes are TRBV5-1 and TRBJ2-3, with TRBD1 matching 9 bases. The CDR3 consists of 17 residues. J was trimmed by 4 bases and V by 5 bases; bases with no gene match: 14. CDR1 is SGHRS, CDR2 YFSETQ, per germline. The CDR3 DNA is TGCGCCAGCAGACCAATCCACCGCGGGACAGGGTCAGATACGCAGTATTTT. It encodes CASRPIHRGTGSDTQYF.

The chain uses TRBV14 and TRBJ2-3, with 7 nucleotides matching TRBD2. V lost 4 bases and J lost 8; bases outside the gene matches: 6. The germline gives CDR1 SGHDN, CDR2 FVKESK. The CDR3 loop spans 13 amino acids. CDR3 in DNA: TGTGCCAGCAGCCTTGGACTAGATGGTACGCAGTATTTT. This translates into CASSLGLDGTQYF.

The chain joins TRBV18 to TRBJ1-3; 9 positions agree with TRBD1. V shed 2 bases, J shed 3 bases, and the junction held 5 bases outside the gene matches. This CDR3 is built from 16 residues. Germline lookup yields CDR1 KGHSH and CDR2 LQKENI. In DNA form, the CDR3 reads TGTGCCAGCTCACCATCTTGGACAGGGGATGGAAACACCATATATTTT. This sequence encodes CASSPSWTGDGNTIYF. Looking up the rest from reference TRBV18 and TRBJ1-3 gives the full variable domain: NAGVMQNPRHLVRRRGQEARLRCSPMKGHSHVYWYRQLPEEGLKFMVYLQKENIIDESGMPKERFSAEFPKEGPSILRIQQVVRGDSAAYFCASSPSWTGDGNTIYFGEGSWLTVV.

The V call is TRBV6-5, the J call TRBJ2-1; D remains ambiguous. This CDR3 comprises 13 residues. Per the germline V gene, CDR1 is MNHEY and CDR2 is SVGAGI. With 0 bases removed from V and 10 bases from J, the gap between germline ends came to 10 bases. CDR3 loop: CASSYSILREQFF. The CDR3 nucleotides are TGTGCCAGCAGTTACTCCATCCTCAGGGAGCAGTTCTTC.

The chain couples TRBV4-1 to TRBJ1-5, with D possibly TRBD1 on 5 matching bases. Trimming cost V 0 bases and J 3 bases, with 15 bases left between them. CDR1 MGHRA and CDR2 YSYEKL come from the germline V gene. The CDR3 extends over 17 amino acids. CDR3 in amino acids: CASSQDSGGVFNQPQHF. CDR3 nucleotide sequence: TGCGCCAGCAGCCAAGATTCAGGAGGGGTATTCAATCAGCCCCAGCATTTT.

The chain combines TRBV9 with TRBJ2-7; 8 bases are shared with TRBD2. CDR1 and CDR2 from the germline V gene are SGDLS and YYNGEE. V was pared by 7 bases and J by 6 bases, with 12 bases of the junction left unmatched. The CDR3 loop spans 14 amino acids. DNA of the CDR3: TGTGCCAGCTCTTGGACGGGGGGGGCGGGCGAGCAGTACTTC. Translated: CASSWTGGAGEQYF.

There are a few counts of this clone. V usage is TRBV7-9 and J usage is TRBJ1-4, with a possible D match to TRBD1 (6 bases). CDR1 SEHNR and CDR2 FQNEAQ come from the germline V gene (reference sequence). V lost 3 bases to trimming and J lost 6 bases, with 17 bases between them. The CDR3 consists of 16 residues. The CDR3 sequence: CASSFSPTGTDEKLFF. DNA of the CDR3: TGTGCCAGCAGCTTTTCTCCGACAGGAACAGATGAAAAACTGTTTTTT.

The gene calls are TRBV15 and TRBJ1-5; D unresolved. The CDR3 consists of 15 residues. Trimming pared 1 base from V and 7 bases from J, leaving 14 bases between. The germline CDR1 and CDR2 sequences are LNHNV and YYDKDF (reference sequence). CDR3 loop: CATSRGTDLGQPQHF. DNA of the CDR3: TGTGCCACCAGCAGAGGGACGGACTTAGGGCAGCCCCAGCATTTT.

CDR3 nucleotide sequence: TGCGCCAGCAGCTTGGAAGGGGGACGCACCGGGGAGCTGTTTTTT. It yields the protein CASSLEGGRTGELFF. The chain links TRBV5-1 to TRBJ2-2, with a possible D match to TRBD1 (6 bases). V was pared by 0 bases and J by 4 bases, with 10 bases between. CDR3 size: 15 residues. CDR1 and CDR2 (germline): SGHRS, YFSETQ.

V gene TRBV4-3 combines with J gene TRBJ1-2, with a tentative D call TRBD1 (6 bases). The germline V gene encodes CDR1 LGHNA and CDR2 YSLEER. Trimming removed 6 bases from V and 10 bases from J, with 12 bases in between. CDR3 length equals 11 residues. The CDR3, as DNA: TGCGCCAGCAGGAACAGGGAATACTACACCTTC. This gives the protein CASRNREYYTF.

V gene TRBV7-2 combines with J gene TRBJ2-2; the D gene is possibly TRBD2 (5 bases). Per the germline V gene, CDR1 is SGHTA and CDR2 is FQGNSA. The CDR3 is 15 residues long. V was shortened by 1 base and J by 6 bases, with 12 bases between the two germline ends. The CDR3 DNA follows: TGTGCCAGCAGCTTAGGAGGGAGCGAGTCCGGGGAGCTGTTTTTT. This codes for CASSLGGSESGELFF.

V usage is TRBV11-2 and J usage is TRBJ2-7; unclear D gene. V lost 4 bases and J 0 bases, leaving 10 bases between the germline ends. From germline, CDR1 is SGHAT and CDR2 FQNNGV. The CDR3 has 14 amino acids. In DNA form, the CDR3 reads TGTGCCAGCAGCTCCCCCCCAGGCTCCTACGAGCAGTACTTC. This gives the protein CASSSPPGSYEQYF. The variable domain in full, with the rest retrieved from reference TRBV11-2 and TRBJ2-7, is EAGVAQSPRYKIIEKRQSVAFWCNPISGHATLYWYQQILGQGPKLLIQFQNNGVVDDSQLPKDRFSAERLKGVDSTLKIQPAKLEDSAVYLCASSSPPGSYEQYFGPGTRLTVT.

The chain joins TRBV28 to TRBJ2-5, with unresolved D. CDR1 is MDHEN, CDR2 SYDVKM, per germline. The CDR3 runs 12 residues. Trimming took 3 bases from V and 1 from J, leaving 3 bases between them. CDR3 sequence: CASSFLQETQYF. In nucleotides, the CDR3 is TGTGCCAGCAGTTTCCTCCAAGAGACCCAGTACTTC.

V gene TRBV28 combines with J gene TRBJ1-5; TRBD1 might be the D (5 bases). Germline V gives CDR1 MDHEN, CDR2 SYDVKM. V was trimmed by 4 bases and J by 4 bases, leaving 11 bases between them. The CDR3 is made up of 14 amino acids. The CDR3 nucleotides read TGTGCCAGCAGTTCCCCAAAGGGGAATCAGCCCCAGCATTTT. Amino acids: CASSSPKGNQPQHF. The complete variable domain, with remaining parts taken from reference TRBV28 and TRBJ1-5, reads DVKVTQSSRYLVKRTGEKVFLECVQDMDHENMFWYRQDPGLGLRLIYFSYDVKMKEKGDIPEGYSVSREKKERFSLILESASTNQTSMYLCASSSPKGNQPQHFGDGTRLSIL.

V is TRBV5-1 and J is TRBJ1-1, with D possibly matching TRBD1 (6 bases). The CDR3 totals 14 residues. Looked up from germline, CDR1 is SGHRS and CDR2 is YFSETQ. Between the trimmed V and J ends, which lost 4 bases and 1 base, there was a span of 11 bases. For the CDR3, the DNA is TGCGCCAGCAGCGCACAGGGAAGGAACACTGAAGCTTTCTTT. It codes for CASSAQGRNTEAFF. Full variable domain (missing parts from reference TRBV5-1 and TRBJ1-1): KAGVTQTPRYLIKTRGQQVTLSCSPISGHRSVSWYQQTPGQGLQFLFEYFSETQRNKGNFPGRFSGRQFSNSRSEMNVSTLELGDSALYLCASSAQGRNTEAFFGQGTRLTVV.

V usage is TRBV7-2 and J usage is TRBJ2-7; tentatively, D is TRBD2 (5 bases). Germline loops: CDR1 SGHTA, CDR2 FQGNSA. The CDR3 extends over 14 amino acids. The germline V and J ends were trimmed by 1 base and 2 bases, with 9 bases remaining between them. This chain's CDR3 is CASSLVSGTYEQYF. Written as DNA, the CDR3 is TGTGCCAGCAGCTTAGTGAGCGGAACCTACGAGCAGTACTTC.